This section outlines one T cell receptor (beta chain) sequence together with its context. This entry belongs to a study of blood T cell repertoires in COVID-19. Study background: The United States, Italy and Spain were the sources of the acute and convalescent COVID-19 samples. T cells, B-cell-depleted T cells, or PBMCs supplied cDNA or gDNA.

Participants were aged 18 to 89 years from approximately 25 US areas. Authors' analysis steps: Estimated nucleated cell counts came from reference gene primer amplification. Sequenced by immunoSEQ multiplex PCR; TCRdb stores in-frame clones only, minus some. V and J calls plus clone size are reproduced from that table; the DNA served to infer D and trimming. The profile shows about 250,000 clones, nearly 90% of them singletons. The germline V gene has CDR1 SGHDT and CDR2 YYEEEE. V lost 0 bases and J lost 6, with 7 bases in between. This CDR3 contains 12 residues. The TCR comes from a woman under 40 with acute COVID-19. The V gene is TRBV5-6, the J gene TRBJ2-7; perhaps TRBD2 as D (5 bases). The sequenced sample consisted of PBMCs or T cells enriched from blood (not recorded which). CDR3 nucleotide sequence: TGTGCCAGCAGCTTGGGGGCGGGCGAGCAGTACTTC. Its translation: CASSLGAGEQYF.